Presented here are 9 T cell receptor beta chains from one specimen sequenced in a study of tumor and adjacent non-tumor tissue in lung cancer. TCRbeta libraries were built with three rounds of nested PCR, modified from ARM-PCR. TCRdb analysed the multiplex PCR reads with MiXCR anew, one entry per CDR3 protein. The profile covers more than 95,000 distinct CDR3 sequences, with 60% to 70% appearing a single time and around 13% taken by the ten largest. The template was RNA from unsorted bulk tissue. The sequenced sample was lung tumor tissue. The receptors were gathered from a man aged 30 to 39 with non-small cell lung cancer.

As regards this clonotype: The junction departs from the called germline gene at one end, perhaps through a read error. The J gene is TRBJ2-3, the V gene TRBV11-2, with 12 bases matching TRBD2. This CDR3 has 16 amino acids. The germline V gene encodes CDR1 SGHAT and CDR2 FQNNGV. CDR3: CARSSGLAGPRGTHYF. As DNA, the CDR3 is TGTGCCCGCAGCTCCGGACTAGCGGGGCCACGCGGTACGCATTATTTT.

This clonotype was observed once. This chain connects TRBV11-2 to TRBJ2-4, with 11 bases fitting TRBD2. Germline trimming cut 11 bases from V and 6 bases from J; bases unmatched to any gene: 18. The CDR3 loop spans 17 amino acids. Germline V gene lookup returns CDR1 SGHAT and CDR2 FQNNGV. This CDR3 is CAGSLGLAGGGRNIQYF. The CDR3 DNA reads TGTGCCGGAAGCTTGGGGCTAGCGGGAGGAGGGAGAAACATTCAGTACTTC. The full variable domain, completed using reference TRBV11-2 and TRBJ2-4, is EAGVAQSPRYKIIEKRQSVAFWCNPISGHATLYWYQQILGQGPKLLIQFQNNGVVDDSQLPKDRFSAERLKGVDSTLKIQPAKLEDSAVYLCAGSLGLAGGGRNIQYFGAGTRLSVL.

A word on this clonotype: One base away lies a much larger clone, so this may be a sequencing read error. The chain recombines TRBV5-6 with TRBJ2-7; 8 bases fit TRBD1. The germline V gene encodes CDR1 SGHDT and CDR2 YYEEEE. The CDR3 sequence is 13 residues long. Here the CDR3 DNA reads TGTACCAGCAGCCTGGACAGGGCCTACGAGCAGTACTTC. Its protein is CTSSLDRAYEQYF. The variable domain in full, with the rest retrieved from reference TRBV5-6 and TRBJ2-7, is DAGVTQSPTHLIKTRGQQVTLRCSPKSGHDTVSWYQQALGQGPQFIFQYYEEEERQRGNFPDRFSGHQFPNYSSELNVNALLLGDSALYLCTSSLDRAYEQYFGPGTRLTVT.

Comments on this clonotype: One base away lies a much larger clone, so this may be a sequencing read error. This chain uses TRBV20-1 with TRBJ1-1; D not certain. This CDR3 is 11 amino acids long. Germline CDR1 and CDR2: DFQATT and SNEGSKA (reference sequence). In nucleotides, the CDR3 is TGCAGTGCACTTTGGCAGATTGAAGATTTCTTT. Translating gives CSALWQIEDFF.

Of note for this clonotype: Being one base from a much bigger clone, this may be a read error. J is TRBJ2-1 and V is TRBV29-1; 10 bases map to TRBD2. This CDR3 has 16 amino acids. Per germline, CDR1 SQVTM and CDR2 ANQGSEA. DNA for the CDR3: TGCAGCGTCGATAGTCGGCTAGCGGGAGTGCGGAATGAGCAGCTCTTC. This encodes CSVDSRLAGVRNEQLF.

Details on this clonotype: This may arise from a read error, as a much more abundant clone is one base away. This chain joins TRBV4-2 and TRBJ2-3; the D gene is possibly TRBD1 (5 bases). The CDR3 consists of 14 residues. The V gene's germline CDR1 is LGHNA and CDR2 YNFKEQ. The CDR3 nucleotides read TGTACCAGCAGCCAAGTGGGGCCGGGAGATACGCAGTATTTT. It codes for CTSSQVGPGDTQYF.

This clonotype was seen only once. Because the CDR3 is missing its conserved closing phenylalanine or tryptophan, this is likely a read error. No DNA is shown, since the ends of the CDR3 on it are uncertain; the CDR3 is the one TCRdb lists. This chain uses TRBV11-2 with TRBJ2-1; the table names TRBD2, a call not compared with the DNA. Looked up from germline, CDR1 is SGHAT and CDR2 is FQNNGV. Including both end residues, the CDR3 is 15 amino acids long. This CDR3 reads CASSFIAGGNNEQFI.

This clonotype has more than one count but fewer than ten. It may be a read error: a sequence one base away is much more abundant. Since no conserved phenylalanine or tryptophan closes the CDR3, a read error is the likely cause. The chain uses TRBV20-1 and TRBJ2-1; 7 positions match TRBD1. The J segment lost 9 bases and the V segment lost 6 bases, leaving 11 bases of the junction unmatched. Germline loops: CDR1 DFQATT, CDR2 SNEGSKA (reference sequence). This CDR3 contains 13 residues. The CDR3 loop is CSAPYRGNSEQFS. The DNA of the CDR3 is TGCAGTGCCCCGTACAGGGGAAATAGTGAGCAGTTCTCC.

A single count supports this clonotype. A much larger clone lies a single base off, so this may be a read error. The chain employs TRBV12-3 or TRBV12-4 and TRBJ2-3; no clear D gene. This CDR3 region has 12 residues. The CDR3: CASSSITATQYF. CDR3 sequence (DNA): TGTGCCAGCAGTAGTATCACAGCTACGCAGTATTTT.